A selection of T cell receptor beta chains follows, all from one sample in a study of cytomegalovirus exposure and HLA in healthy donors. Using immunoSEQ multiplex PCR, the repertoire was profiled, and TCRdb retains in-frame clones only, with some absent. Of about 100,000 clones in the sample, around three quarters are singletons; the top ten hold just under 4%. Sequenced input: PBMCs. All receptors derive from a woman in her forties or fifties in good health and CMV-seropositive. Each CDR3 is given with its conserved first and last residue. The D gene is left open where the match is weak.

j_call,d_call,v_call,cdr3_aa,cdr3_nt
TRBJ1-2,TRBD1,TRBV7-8,CASSYRTGRSDFFDGYTF,TGTGCCAGCAGCTATAGGACAGGGCGGAGTGACTTCTTCGATGGCTACACCTTC
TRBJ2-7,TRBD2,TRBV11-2,CASSLASSGSSYEQYF,TGTGCCAGCAGCTTAGCCTCTAGCGGGTCCTCCTACGAGCAGTACTTC
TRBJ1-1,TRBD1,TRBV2,CASPLTGTNTEAFF,TGTGCCAGCCCATTGACAGGGACGAACACTGAAGCTTTCTTT
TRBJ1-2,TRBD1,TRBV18,CASSKTGDAFGYTF,TGTGCCAGCTCCAAGACAGGGGATGCATTTGGCTACACCTTC
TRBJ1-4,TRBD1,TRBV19,CASSWAGGEKLFF,TGTGCCAGTAGTTGGGCAGGGGGTGAAAAACTGTTTTTT
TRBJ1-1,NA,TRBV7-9,CSSSSQGIGTEAFF,TGTTCCAGCAGCTCCCAGGGTATCGGCACTGAAGCTTTCTTT
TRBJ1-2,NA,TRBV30,CASRGNYGYTF,TGTGCCTCCAGGGGTAACTATGGCTACACCTTC
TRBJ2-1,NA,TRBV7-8,CASSFSLNEQFF,TGTGCCAGCAGCTTCTCTTTAAATGAGCAGTTCTTC
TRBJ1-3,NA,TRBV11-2,CASSLRGLGSGNTIYF,TGTGCCAGCAGCTTACGCGGGCTGGGATCTGGAAACACCATATATTTT
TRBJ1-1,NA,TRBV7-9,CAGVKQGSGEAFF,TGTGCCGGGGTTAAACAGGGATCGGGTGAAGCTTTCTTT
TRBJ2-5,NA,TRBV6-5,CASSSVQETQYF,TGTGCCAGCAGTTCAGTCCAAGAGACCCAGTACTTC